Listed below are T cell receptor beta chains from one sample, sequenced in a study of T cell responses to AZD1222 COVID-19 vaccine. Produced via immunoSEQ multiplex PCR; TCRdb's table is partial and in-frame only. The repertoire holds under 150,000 clones, roughly 93% seen once, with over 8.5% in the top ten. The material sequenced was peripheral blood, taken 28 days after the second AZD1222 dose. These receptors came from an adult who received the AZD1222 COVID-19 vaccine. Each CDR3 is given with its conserved first and last residue. Fields, in order: V gene, clone size, J gene, D gene, CDR3 DNA, CDR3 protein. A D gene is named only where the DNA matches it firmly. Where a row states a size, it is once, few, many or the class of an expanded clone; other rows omit it.

TRBV19	-	TRBJ1-1	TRBD1	TGTGCCAGTATCGGGACAGCTAACACTGAAGCTTTCTTT	CASIGTANTEAFF
TRBV15	-	TRBJ1-2	-	TGTGCCACCAGCAGAGATCCCCGGACAGCTACTGGCTACACCTTC	CATSRDPRTATGYTF
TRBV29-1	-	TRBJ1-4	-	TGCAGCGTTGAAATGGAAAATAATGAAAAACTGTTTTTT	CSVEMENNEKLFF
TRBV18	-	TRBJ2-5	TRBD2	TGTGCCAGCTCACCATCACTAGCGGGGGCAAGACAAGAGACCCAGTACTTC	CASSPSLAGARQETQYF
TRBV5-4	-	TRBJ2-7	TRBD1	TGTGCCAGCAGCGAGAGGACAGGGGCTTCCTACGAGCAGTACTTC	CASSERTGASYEQYF
TRBV4-3	-	TRBJ1-1	-	TGCGCCAGCAGCCAAGGGAACACTGAAGCTTTCTTT	CASSQGNTEAFF
TRBV28	-	TRBJ1-5	-	TGTGCCAGCAGTTCCCCCGGCGGCTACAATCAGCCCCAGCATTTT	CASSSPGGYNQPQHF
TRBV28	-	TRBJ1-2	-	TGTGCCAGCAGTTTGCAGTTCCTCCTAGGCCACACCTTC	CASSLQFLLGHTF
TRBV5-4	-	TRBJ2-2	TRBD2	TGTGCCAGCAGCTCGGGGACTAGCGGGAGGCTCGGGGAGCTGTTTTTT	CASSSGTSGRLGELFF
TRBV10-1	-	TRBJ2-7	TRBD1	TGCGCCAGCAGTGAGTATAGGGACAGGCAGCAGTACTTC	CASSEYRDRQQYF
TRBV18	-	TRBJ1-1	-	TGTGCCAGCTCACGGGAAAACAGGGCAAACACTGAAGCTTTCTTT	CASSRENRANTEAFF
TRBV7-9	-	TRBJ1-2	-	TGTGCCAGCAGCTTAGCGTCGGACACCTCTAACTATGGCTACACCTTC	CASSLASDTSNYGYTF
TRBV15	-	TRBJ1-5	-	TGTGCCACCAGCAGAGACCAGGGTATGGCTCAGCCCCAGCATTTT	CATSRDQGMAQPQHF
TRBV18	-	TRBJ1-1	-	TGTGCCAGCTCACCACCCGGACGGAGAACTGAAGCTTTCTTT	CASSPPGRRTEAFF
TRBV7-2	-	TRBJ1-5	-	TGTGCCAGCAGCTTAGTAGGGGGAAGCCAGCCCCAGCATTTT	CASSLVGGSQPQHF
TRBV10-1	-	TRBJ1-1	TRBD1	TGCGCCACCTCGACAGGGATCGCTGAAGCTTTCTTT	CATSTGIAEAFF
TRBV15	-	TRBJ1-1	-	TGTGCCACCAGCAGAGCTGGGGTGGAGAACACTGAAGCTTTCTTT	CATSRAGVENTEAFF
TRBV28	-	TRBJ1-2	TRBD1	TGTGCCAGCAGTTCAGACAGGGCTTTCTATGGCTACACCTTC	CASSSDRAFYGYTF
TRBV18	-	TRBJ1-3	TRBD1	TGTGCCAGCTCACCTGGACAGGGCCGCGGAAACACCATATATTTT	CASSPGQGRGNTIYF
TRBV18	-	TRBJ1-5	-	TGTGCCAGCTCACCGGACGCAAAAACAAATCAGCCCCAGCATTTT	CASSPDAKTNQPQHF
TRBV6-6	-	TRBJ2-7	-	TGTGCCAGCACCAGGCGGTACGAGCAGTACTTC	CASTRRYEQYF
TRBV28	-	TRBJ1-3	-	TGTGCCAGCAGTTCCTCCAGGGTTTCAGGAAACACCATATATTTT	CASSSSRVSGNTIYF
TRBV14	-	TRBJ2-7	TRBD1	TGTGCCAGCAGCCTACGGGGACAGACAATCTACGAGCAGTACTTC	CASSLRGQTIYEQYF
TRBV27	-	TRBJ1-2	-	TGTGCCAGCAGTTTAAGATCTGGGGACTATGGCTACACCTTC	CASSLRSGDYGYTF
TRBV28	-	TRBJ1-1	-	TGTGCCAGCACCTCCAGTGGGACTGAAGCTTTCTTT	CASTSSGTEAFF
TRBV28	-	TRBJ1-1	-	TGTGCCAGCAGTTTACCGATGCGTCTGAACACTGAAGCTTTCTTT	CASSLPMRLNTEAFF
TRBV7-9	-	TRBJ1-2	-	TGTGCCAGCAGCTTAATCCCCACCTCATCTAACTATGGCTACACCTTC	CASSLIPTSSNYGYTF
TRBV3-1/TRBV3-2	-	TRBJ1-5	-	TGTGCCAGCAGCCAAGATTGGGGTAGCAATCAGCCCCAGCATTTT	CASSQDWGSNQPQHF
TRBV15	-	TRBJ1-4	-	TGTGCCACCAGCAGCCGGGGGCACAATGAAAAACTGTTTTTT	CATSSRGHNEKLFF
TRBV3-1/TRBV3-2	-	TRBJ2-2	-	TGTGCCAGCAGCCAACTACCCGGGGAGCTGTTTTTT	CASSQLPGELFF
TRBV7-2	-	TRBJ2-2	-	TGTGCCAGCAGCGTATCGGGACGTAACACCGGGGAGCTGTTTTTT	CASSVSGRNTGELFF
TRBV4-2	-	TRBJ1-5	-	TGTGCCAGCAGCCAAGGCCAGGGGTTGCGGCAGCCCCAGCATTTT	CASSQGQGLRQPQHF
TRBV3-1/TRBV3-2	-	TRBJ1-6	-	TGTGCCAGCAGCCAAGTACCCTCGACCAATCAAGGGTCACCCCTCCACTTT	CASSQVPSTNQGSPLHF
TRBV2	once	TRBJ1-2	TRBD1	TGTGCCAGCAGTGACCAGGGGGGGGATGGCTACACCTTC	CASSDQGGDGYTF
TRBV4-1	once	TRBJ2-3	-	TGCGCCAGCAGCCAAGCCCTCGGGAGCACAGATACGCAGTATTTT	CASSQALGSTDTQYF
TRBV19	-	TRBJ2-7	-	TGTGCCAGTAGTATATGGTCGGGAGACCAGGAGGTGCAGTACTTC	CASSIWSGDQEVQYF
TRBV12-5	-	TRBJ2-7	-	TGTGCTAGTGGTTTGGGGGACCTCTACGAGCAGTACTTC	CASGLGDLYEQYF
TRBV6-4	-	TRBJ1-2	TRBD1	TGTGCCAGCAGGAAGACGGATCCAGGGGGCGCAGACTATGGCTACACCTTC	CASRKTDPGGADYGYTF
TRBV27	-	TRBJ1-1	-	TGTGCCAGCAGTTTCGGAGACAACCGGCAAGCTTTCTTT	CASSFGDNRQAFF
TRBV28	once	TRBJ1-4	-	TGTGCCAGCAGTTTTGCAGGGACAACTAATGAAAAACTGTTTTTT	CASSFAGTTNEKLFF
TRBV7-9	-	TRBJ2-3	TRBD1	TGTGCCAGCAGCCGAGACAGGGGGGATACGCAGTATTTT	CASSRDRGDTQYF
TRBV19	-	TRBJ2-1	-	TGTGCCAGTAGTCCCAACTCTGGGCGTATGCAGTTCTTC	CASSPNSGRMQFF
TRBV6-5	-	TRBJ2-2	-	TGTGCCAGCAGGATCATTACTAACACCGGGGAGCTGTTTTTT	CASRIITNTGELFF